This T cell receptor (beta chain) stems from a study of human T cells and chemical hapten exposure. The CDR3 is 15 residues long. J lost 8 bases, V lost 5 bases, and 6 bases had no gene match. Germline-derived CDR1 and CDR2 are SGHTA and FQGNSA. Indicated time point: patch test 2, 6 weeks after DPC sensitization. Treatment denoted: therapeutic diphenylcyclopropenone sensitization with weekly scalp DPC. Whole blood, unfractionated, served as the material for total RNA extraction. In this sample, this clonotype turned up a few times. TCRdb recomputed calls from the RACE reads with MiXCR, one row per CDR3 protein. This sample has around 42,000 distinct CDR3 sequences, with 9.5% to 10% found just once.

The specimen comprised whole blood, sampled in connection with sensitization to the hapten diphenylcyclopropenone (DPC). The chain recombines TRBV7-2 with TRBJ1-4; TRBD1 matches at 12 bases. The sequence was collected from a woman younger than 45 with alopecia areata. Some clones in this sample may be carry-over from other donors' samples. In DNA, the CDR3 is TGTGCCAGCAGCACCACCGGGACAGGGGGCGAAAAACTGTTTTTT. It yields the protein CASSTTGTGGEKLFF.